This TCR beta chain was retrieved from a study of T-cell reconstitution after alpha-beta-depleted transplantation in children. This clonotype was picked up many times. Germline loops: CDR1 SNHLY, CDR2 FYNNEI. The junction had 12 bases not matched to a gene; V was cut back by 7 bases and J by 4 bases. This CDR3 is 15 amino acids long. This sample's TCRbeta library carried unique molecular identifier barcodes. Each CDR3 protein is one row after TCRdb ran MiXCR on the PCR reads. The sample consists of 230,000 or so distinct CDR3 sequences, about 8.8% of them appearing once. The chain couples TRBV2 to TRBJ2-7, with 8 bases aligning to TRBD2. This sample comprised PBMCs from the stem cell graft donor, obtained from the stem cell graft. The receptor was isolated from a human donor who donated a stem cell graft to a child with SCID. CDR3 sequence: CASNGVSGGSYEQYF. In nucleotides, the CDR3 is TGTGCCAGCAACGGTGTGAGCGGGGGAAGTTACGAGCAGTACTTC. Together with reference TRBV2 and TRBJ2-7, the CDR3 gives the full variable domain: EPEVTQTPSHQVTQMGQEVILRCVPISNHLYFYWYRQILGQKVEFLVSFYNNEISEKSEIFDDQFSVERPDGSNFTLKIRSTKLEDSAMYFCASNGVSGGSYEQYFGPGTRLTVT.